This T cell receptor beta chain was captured by sequencing in a study of blood T cells in healthy people across ages. It was with a sample-barcoded 5' primer and a J-beta primer mix that a second PCR of about 7 to 12 cycles was run. TCRdb itself ran the 5' RACE reads through MiXCR, one entry per CDR3 protein. In the table there are about a million distinct CDR3 sequences, roughly two fifths of which are singletons. Study-wide points: The fall in TCR beta diversity per million T cells was roughly linear with age.

The study recruited healthy Caucasian donors from Russia who were aged about 6 to 95. The CDR3 has 16 amino acids. Germline V lookup: CDR1 LGHNA, CDR2 YNFKEQ. V dropped 0 bases and J dropped 1 base, with 9 bases sitting between them. This clonotype showed up just a few times. The antigen remains unidentified. This chain uses TRBV4-2 with TRBJ2-2; D is perhaps TRBD1 (5 bases). The TCR originated in a young man in good health. Sequencing was carried out using blood. CDR3 DNA: TGTGCCAGCAGCCAAGATCCCCAGGGGAACACCGGGGAGCTGTTTTTT. It is translated as CASSQDPQGNTGELFF.